This T cell receptor (beta chain) was sequenced for a study of response to subunit inactivated influenza vaccine. Germline-derived CDR1 and CDR2 are KGHSH and LQKENI. There are 18 residues in the CDR3. V shed 0 bases, J shed 3 bases, and the junction held 9 bases outside the gene matches. TCRdb re-derived calls from the RT-PCR reads in MiXCR, one entry per CDR3 protein. The table has around 300,000 distinct CDR3 sequences, about 20% seen once; the top ten hold 10%. This chain connects TRBV18 to TRBJ2-3; 10 bases match TRBD2. The sample in question was PBMCs from blood, obtained approximately 20 months after vaccination. This TCR was recovered from a man aged 45 to 70 who received an inactivated influenza vaccine. CDR3 in DNA: TGTGCCAGCTCACCACCGGGCCTAGCGGGGGCCTGGACAGATACGCAGTATTTT. This encodes CASSPPGLAGAWTDTQYF.